What follows is one T cell receptor (beta chain) and its context. Its antigen is unidentified. Trimming took 7 bases from V and 7 from J, leaving 11 bases between them. The CDR3 is 12 residues long. The V gene's germline CDR1 is MNHNS and CDR2 SASEGT. Clones were sequenced by immunoSEQ multiplex PCR, and TCRdb holds only the in-frame ones, with some missing. Of about 73,000 clones in the sample, 80% were seen once. These data are taken from a study of T cell repertoires and HLA-DP antigens. Overall study context: DNA input averaged 218.4 ng in sorted CD137+CD4+ and around 1,200 ng in pre-culture CD4+. Points from the study as a whole: The CD4+ repertoire was not split into naive and memory. Total CD4+ responders were stimulated by HeLa antigen-presenting cells.

This TCR was sampled from a man in his 60s in good health and CMV-seronegative. The chain is built from TRBV6-1 and TRBJ1-5; D uncertain. Material: CD4+ T cells from PBMCs. The CDR3 DNA follows: TGTGCCAGCATTTCGGGGTCCCAGCCCCAGCATTTT. It translates to CASISGSQPQHF.